This entry describes one TCR beta chain. The data were obtained in a study of T cell changes during pregnancy in multiple sclerosis. Sequenced by immunoSEQ multiplex PCR; TCRdb stores in-frame clones only, minus some. The sample contains some 31,000 clones, about nine tenths of which appear only once. Source: CD8+ T cells from peripheral blood mononuclear cells, taken in the second trimester of pregnancy. The TCR comes from a female donor in good health, enrolled as a control in a pregnancy study.

The CDR3 DNA reads as TGTGCCAGCAGTGACTACGGGGTGGGCAACACTGAAGCTTTCTTT. Protein product: CASSDYGVGNTEAFF. The chain has TRBV25-1 and TRBJ1-1; D ambiguous. The V end was cut by 3 bases, the J end by 2 bases, with 13 bases between. Germline assignment: CDR1 MGHDK and CDR2 SYGVNS. The CDR3 loop spans 15 amino acids.